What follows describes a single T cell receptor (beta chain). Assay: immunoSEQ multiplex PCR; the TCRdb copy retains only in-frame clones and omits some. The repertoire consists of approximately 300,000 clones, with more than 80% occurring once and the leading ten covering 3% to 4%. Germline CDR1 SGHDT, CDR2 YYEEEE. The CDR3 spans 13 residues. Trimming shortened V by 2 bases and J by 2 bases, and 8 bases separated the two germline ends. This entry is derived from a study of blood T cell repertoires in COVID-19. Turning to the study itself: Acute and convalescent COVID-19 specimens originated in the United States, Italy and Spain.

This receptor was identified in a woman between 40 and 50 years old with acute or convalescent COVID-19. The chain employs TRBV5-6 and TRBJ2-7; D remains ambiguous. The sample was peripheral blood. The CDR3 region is CASSFGRTYEQYV. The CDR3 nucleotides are TGTGCCAGCAGCTTTGGCAGGACCTACGAGCAGTACGTC.